This T cell receptor (beta chain) was obtained from a study of a mutant IDH1 vaccine in newly diagnosed glioma. Whole-study context: Investigators started vaccination 4-6 weeks after radiotherapy alone, or with temozolomide cycles. Averaging approximately 42 years of age, treated patients were around 62% male and 37.5% female. Whole-study findings and limits: Most patients, approximately 93%, showed vaccine-induced immune responses.

The CDR3 is made up of 15 amino acids. Germline V CDR1 and CDR2: SGHNT, YYREEE (reference sequence). V gave up 4 bases and J gave up 0 bases; unmatched junction bases: 4. As for time point: week 35, safety follow-up. Alongside topical imiquimod, each dose of vaccine comprised 300 ug of mutant IDH1 20-mer peptide. Across weeks 1, 3, 5, 7, 11, 15, 19 and 23, patients received a vaccination each time, eight in all. Using immunoSEQ multiplex PCR, the repertoire was profiled, and TCRdb retains in-frame clones only, with some absent. Of tens of thousands of clones listed, around 76% are singletons. This clone was seen only a few times. Its target is not known.

The chain joins TRBV5-4 to TRBJ1-1, with 9 bases that match TRBD1. The sequences come from PBMCs, collected from a glioma patient whose treatment included an IDH1 peptide vaccine. The sequence was collected from a man aged 50 to 59 with glioma. The CDR3 DNA is TGTGCCAGCAGCCCCCGGGACAGGGTGAACACTGAAGCTTTCTTT. Translation: CASSPRDRVNTEAFF.